These 30 T cell receptor beta chains came from one sample sequenced in a study of blood T cells in healthy people across ages. PCR was performed a second time for 7 to 11 cycles using a sample-barcoded 5' primer and a J-beta primer mix. MiXCR was run by TCRdb on the 5' RACE reads, yielding one entry per CDR3 protein. The table records 850,000 or so distinct CDR3 sequences, under 30% of them present only once. Sequencing was carried out using blood. The receptors come from a woman aged 80 or over in good health.

This clonotype was detected ten times or more. The V call is TRBV15, the J call TRBJ2-1, with D uncertain. The length of the CDR3 is 13 residues. Trimming removed 0 bases at V and 7 bases at J, with 7 bases between. Germline V CDR1 and CDR2: LNHNV, YYDKDF (reference sequence). The CDR3, as DNA: TGTGCCACCAGCAGAGAGATCTTAAATGAGCAGTTCTTC. Its translation: CATSREILNEQFF.

To note about this clonotype: A much larger clone lies one base from this, so it may be a read error. The genes are TRBV15 and TRBJ2-5; 8 nucleotides match TRBD2. The ends lost 0 bases at V and 11 bases at J; junction bases unmatched: 14. Looked up from germline, CDR1 is LNHNV and CDR2 is YYDKDF (reference sequence). CDR3 length: 16 residues. The CDR3, as DNA: TGTGCCACCAGCAGAGATCGCGGGACTAGGCCCAATGAGCAGTACTTC. It translates to CATSRDRGTRPNEQYF.

As for this clonotype: A much larger clone lies one base from this, so it may be a read error. The V call is TRBV4-1, the J call TRBJ2-5, with D tentatively TRBD1 (6 bases). The CDR3 length is 15 residues. Germline V CDR1 and CDR2: MGHRA, YSYEKL. The CDR3 DNA reads as TGCGCCAGCAGCCAAGATCCCAGGGGCGGAGAGACCCAGGACTTC. Translated: CASSQDPRGGETQDF.

This clonotype has ten or more counts. J is TRBJ2-5 and V is TRBV21-1; the DNA was not compared with TRBD1, the D call given in the table. TRBV21-1 corresponds to a pseudogene. This CDR3 is built from 18 residues. CDR3 sequence (DNA): TGTGCCAGCAGCGAACAAAACCGGGACGAAGGGGTCCAAGAGACCCAGTACTTC. This gives the protein CASSEQNRDEGVQETQYF.

This clonotype has a count of ten or more. The chain has TRBV6-5 and TRBJ1-2; D is ambiguous. CDR1 and CDR2 (germline): MNHEY, SVGAGI. V dropped 0 bases and J dropped 8 bases, with 10 bases sitting between them. The CDR3 totals 13 residues. This CDR3 reads CASSYSGFWGYTF. As DNA, the CDR3 is TGTGCCAGCAGTTACTCTGGGTTTTGGGGCTACACCTTC.

This clonotype was seen repeatedly, ten times or more. This sequence joins TRBV7-2 and TRBJ2-1, with D maybe TRBD2 (5 bases). Germline assignment: CDR1 SGHTA and CDR2 FQGNSA. The CDR3 sequence is 13 residues long. V lost 1 base, J lost 13 bases, and 14 bases lay in between. This CDR3 is CASSLERVGEQFF. For the CDR3, the DNA is TGTGCCAGCAGCTTAGAGAGGGTCGGGGAACAGTTCTTC.

This clonotype was recorded a few times. This may be a read error, as it is one base from a much larger clone. V usage is TRBV5-1 and J usage is TRBJ1-2; the D is unclear. The ends were cut back, 3 bases at V and 6 bases at J, with 15 bases in the middle. The length of the CDR3 is 14 residues. Germline-derived CDR1 and CDR2 are SGHRS and YFSETQ. The CDR3 bases are TGCGCCAGCAGCTGGCAGTCAGCAGTGGATGGCTACACCTTC. It translates to CASSWQSAVDGYTF.

This clonotype showed up just a few times. This may arise from a read error, as a much more abundant clone is one base away. CDR3 region: CASSSGLADPYQETQYF. CDR3 DNA: TGCGCCAGCAGCTCGGGACTAGCGGACCCGTACCAAGAGACCCAGTACTTC. This chain links TRBV5-1 with TRBJ2-5; 11 bases line up with TRBD2. The V segment lost 3 bases and the J segment 0 bases; nucleotides outside the gene matches: 7. The length of the CDR3 is 17 residues. The germline CDR1 and CDR2 sequences are SGHRS and YFSETQ.

This clonotype occurred many times. The J gene is TRBJ2-7, the V gene TRBV20-1; a weak D match, TRBD1 (6 bases). This CDR3 is 14 amino acids long. Between the trimmed V and J ends, which lost 0 bases and 3 bases, there was a span of 12 bases. CDR1 and CDR2 from the germline V gene are DFQATT and SNEGSKA (reference sequence). Here the CDR3 reads CSAREPLQGYEQYF. Here the CDR3 DNA reads TGCAGTGCTAGAGAACCCCTACAGGGCTACGAGCAGTACTTC.

This clonotype was found many times. This may be a read error, as it is one base from a much larger clone. The V and J genes are TRBV9 and TRBJ2-5; 7 nucleotides match TRBD1. This CDR3 region has 15 residues. Germline trimming cut 3 bases from V and 5 bases from J; bases unmatched to any gene: 10. The germline CDR1 and CDR2 sequences are SGDLS and YYNGEE. The CDR3 coding sequence is TGTGCCAGCAGCGCCTGGGACAGTCTGGGGGAGACCCAGTACTTC. Its protein is CASSAWDSLGETQYF.

Only a few counts were recorded for this clonotype. A much larger clone differs by one base, so this may be a read error. This chain joins TRBV20-1 and TRBJ2-7, with 10 bases fitting TRBD1. CDR1 and CDR2 from the germline V gene are DFQATT and SNEGSKA (reference sequence). The trim removed 1 base at V and 4 bases at J, leaving 7 bases unmatched. The CDR3 contains 15 residues. The CDR3 DNA follows: TGCAGTGCTAGAGTGGTCCCGGGACAGGGGTACGAGCAGTACTTC. Translating gives CSARVVPGQGYEQYF.

This clonotype turned up a few times. The V call is TRBV27, the J call TRBJ1-4; D call uncertain. This CDR3 is built from 12 residues. Germline V gene lookup returns CDR1 MNHEY and CDR2 SMNVEV (reference sequence). The V end lost 3 bases, the J end lost 11 bases, and 10 bases lay between the germline ends. CDR3 bases: TGTGCCAGCAGTTTCGGAATGGGGAAACTGTTTTTT. It encodes CASSFGMGKLFF. The full variable domain, with the rest looked up from reference TRBV27 and TRBJ1-4, is EAQVTQNPRYLITVTGKKLTVTCSQNMNHEYMSWYRQDPGLGLRQIYYSMNVEVTDKGDVPEGYKVSRKEKRNFPLILESPSPNQTSLYFCASSFGMGKLFFGSGTQLSVL.

Only a few counts were recorded for this clonotype. A much larger clone is a single base away; this may be a read error. V and J are TRBV12-3 or TRBV12-4 and TRBJ2-1, with 7 positions matching TRBD2. The CDR3 has 15 residues. The V segment lost 2 bases and the J segment 6 bases; nucleotides outside the gene matches: 7. Here the CDR3 reads CASSLKVSGGNEQFF. The CDR3 DNA reads as TGTGCCAGCAGTTTAAAGGTCTCGGGGGGCAATGAGCAGTTCTTC.

Many counts were recorded for this clonotype. V and J are TRBV20-1 and TRBJ2-6; D uncertain. The germline V gene has CDR1 DFQATT and CDR2 SNEGSKA (reference sequence). V dropped 4 bases and J dropped 0 bases, with 7 bases sitting between them. CDR3 length: 14 amino acids. The CDR3 here is CSAKQSSGANVLTF. The CDR3 nucleotides read TGCAGTGCTAAACAGAGCTCTGGGGCCAACGTCCTGACTTTC.

This clonotype was seen a handful of times. The chain links TRBV11-3 to TRBJ2-7, with 9 positions matching TRBD1. The germline gives CDR1 SGHNT, CDR2 YENEEA. The CDR3 has 16 residues. V gave up 0 bases and J gave up 5 bases; unmatched junction bases: 8. CDR3: CASSLDYGTGMHEQYF. In DNA form, the CDR3 reads TGTGCCAGCAGCTTAGATTACGGGACAGGGATGCACGAGCAGTACTTC.

This clonotype showed up just a few times. The chain is built from TRBV11-2 and TRBJ1-1; 8 bases align to TRBD1. In germline, CDR1 is SGHAT, CDR2 FQNNGV. After removal of 1 base from V and 3 bases from J, the junction contained 7 bases not matched to a gene. The CDR3 is 16 residues long. CDR3 DNA sequence: TGTGCCAGCAGCTTAGGGACAGGGTTTGGATACACTGAAGCTTTCTTT. Its translation is CASSLGTGFGYTEAFF. Full variable domain (outside the CDR3, taken from reference TRBV11-2 and TRBJ1-1): EAGVAQSPRYKIIEKRQSVAFWCNPISGHATLYWYQQILGQGPKLLIQFQNNGVVDDSQLPKDRFSAERLKGVDSTLKIQPAKLEDSAVYLCASSLGTGFGYTEAFFGQGTRLTVV.

Details on this clonotype: A read error may explain this, as a much larger clone is one base away. Since the CDR3 does not end with the conserved phenylalanine or tryptophan, this likely comes from a read error. The V call is TRBV15, the J call TRBJ2-5; tentative D call: TRBD1 (5 bases). From germline, CDR1 is LNHNV and CDR2 YYDKDF (reference sequence). The CDR3 has 12 amino acids. V was cut by 2 bases and J by 5 bases, with 6 bases left in between. The CDR3 DNA reads TGTGCCACCAGCAGACCAGGGGAGACCCAGTACGTC. Protein sequence: CATSRPGETQYV.

The chain uses TRBV6-2 or TRBV6-3 and TRBJ1-1; tentatively, D is TRBD1 (6 bases). Per the germline V gene, CDR1 is MNHEY and CDR2 is SVGEGT. The CDR3 sequence is 14 residues long. Trimming left V 6 bases short and J 6 bases short, with 17 bases between. The CDR3 sequence is CASRKQGSSAEAFF. CDR3 nucleotide sequence: TGTGCCAGCAGAAAACAGGGAAGTAGCGCTGAAGCTTTCTTT.

This clonotype has a count of ten or more. CDR3 amino acids: CASSILAGGSYEQYF. Here the CDR3 DNA reads TGTGCCAGCAGTATCCTAGCGGGGGGCTCCTACGAGCAGTACTTC. The chain is built from TRBV6-6 and TRBJ2-7, with 11 positions matching TRBD2. Germline values: CDR1 MNHNY, CDR2 SVGAGI (reference sequence). J lost 0 bases, V lost 5 bases, and 3 bases had no gene match. The CDR3 contains 15 residues.

J is TRBJ2-1 and V is TRBV3-1; no definite D call. This CDR3 region has 18 residues. CDR1 is LGHDT and CDR2 is YNNKEL in the germline V gene (reference sequence). Trimming took 3 bases from V and 0 from J, leaving 18 bases between them. CDR3 amino acids: CASSHRGAAMSSYNEQFF. The CDR3, as DNA: TGTGCCAGCAGCCACCGCGGTGCTGCCATGAGCTCCTACAATGAGCAGTTCTTC.

This clonotype was detected many times. The rearrangement uses TRBV6-5 and TRBJ2-5; D may match TRBD1 or TRBD2 (5 bases each). The CDR3 is 14 residues long. V was shortened by 6 bases and J by 7 bases, with 18 bases between the two germline ends. Germline CDR1 and CDR2: MNHEY and SVGAGI. The CDR3 DNA follows: TGTGCCAGCAGCTTTATGGGGGAATCCGGGACCCAGTACTTC. Its translation: CASSFMGESGTQYF.

Comment on this clonotype: This may stem from a read error, because a much larger clone lies one nucleotide away. This rearrangement joins TRBV3-1 to TRBJ2-5; tentatively, D is TRBD1 (6 bases). The CDR3 consists of 15 residues. V lost 2 bases and J 6 bases, leaving 16 bases between the germline ends. Germline values: CDR1 LGHDT, CDR2 YNNKEL (reference sequence). CDR3 nucleotide sequence: TGTGCCAGCAGCCAATTAGCAGGGGATGCGAAGACCCAGTACTTC. It codes for CASSQLAGDAKTQYF.

The CDR3 DNA sequence: TGTGCCAGCAGCCAAGGGGGCGGGGCCACCGGGGAGCTGTTTTTT. Protein sequence: CASSQGGGATGELFF. This chain uses TRBV7-9 with TRBJ2-2, with TRBD1 as a possible D gene (7 bases). Trimming took off 5 bases at V and 4 bases at J, with 14 bases between the two ends. The CDR3 runs 15 residues. Germline lookup yields CDR1 SEHNR and CDR2 FQNEAQ (reference sequence).

This clonotype was detected a few times. A much larger clone differs from this one at a single base, so this may be a read error. The V call is TRBV6-2 or TRBV6-3, the J call TRBJ2-5; 9 nucleotides align to TRBD1. CDR1 is MNHEY and CDR2 is SVGEGT in the germline V gene. This CDR3 is 13 amino acids long. Trimming removed 8 bases from V and 11 bases from J; junction bases left unmatched: 12. In DNA form, the CDR3 reads TGTGCCAGCGATACAGGGGGCCTCAATGAGCAGTACTTC. Translation gives CASDTGGLNEQYF.

V and J are TRBV19 and TRBJ2-3; 12 bases fit TRBD2. The germline gives CDR1 LNHDA, CDR2 SQIVND (reference sequence). The length of the CDR3 is 15 residues. Trimming at V came to 7 bases and at J to 2 bases, leaving 4 bases not matched to a gene. This chain's CDR3 is CASKTSGGLTDTQYF. The CDR3, as DNA: TGTGCCAGTAAGACTAGCGGGGGCCTCACAGATACGCAGTATTTT.

This clonotype appeared a single time. A clone one base away is much larger, so this may be a read error. The CDR3 region has the DNA TGTGCCATCAGTGAACGGGCTTCCGGCACAGATACGCAGTATTTT. It is translated as CAISERASGTDTQYF. This chain joins TRBV10-3 and TRBJ2-3; no clear D gene. CDR3 length equals 15 residues. V was cut by 3 bases and J by 1 base, with 11 bases left in between. Germline CDR1 ENHRY, CDR2 SYGVKD.

Ten or more counts support this clonotype. A read error may explain this, as a much larger clone is one base away. This chain connects TRBV20-1 to TRBJ2-7; 9 bases map to TRBD1. The V and J ends lost 3 bases and 3 bases, in that order; junction bases with no gene match: 6. Germline lookup yields CDR1 DFQATT and CDR2 SNEGSKA (reference sequence). The CDR3 runs 14 residues. The CDR3 DNA follows: TGCAGTGCTAGGACAGGACAGGGGAGCTACGAGCAGTACTTC. Its protein product is CSARTGQGSYEQYF.

This clonotype was seen many times. The CDR3 spells CASSQDIPGQNSNQPQHF. The CDR3 DNA is TGTGCCAGCAGCCAAGATATTCCGGGCCAGAATAGCAATCAGCCCCAGCATTTT. V usage is TRBV3-1 and J usage is TRBJ1-5; D gene ambiguous. The V end lost 0 bases, the J end lost 0 bases, and 15 bases lay between the germline ends. Per germline, CDR1 LGHDT and CDR2 YNNKEL (reference sequence). The CDR3 has 18 amino acids.

This clonotype was seen only a few times. The chain has TRBV27 and TRBJ1-6; D gene unclear. V was clipped by 6 bases and J by 9 bases, with 9 bases between them. Germline V gives CDR1 MNHEY, CDR2 SMNVEV (reference sequence). This CDR3 is 12 amino acids long. CDR3 coding DNA: TGTGCCAGCAGGAGGGAGAGTTCACCCCTCCACTTT. It translates to CASRRESSPLHF.

This clonotype was seen many times. The chain has TRBV7-2 and TRBJ1-5; D is unclear. V lost 4 bases to trimming and J lost 3 bases, with 7 bases between them. CDR3 size: 13 residues. The germline V gene has CDR1 SGHTA and CDR2 FQGNSA. This chain's CDR3 is CASSWSLNQPQHF. DNA of the CDR3: TGTGCCAGCAGCTGGTCACTCAATCAGCCCCAGCATTTT. The complete variable domain, with remaining parts taken from reference TRBV7-2 and TRBJ1-5, reads GAGVSQSPSNKVTEKGKDVELRCDPISGHTALYWYRQSLGQGLEFLIYFQGNSAPDKSGLPSDRFSAERTGGSVSTLTIQRTQQEDSAVYLCASSWSLNQPQHFGDGTRLSIL.